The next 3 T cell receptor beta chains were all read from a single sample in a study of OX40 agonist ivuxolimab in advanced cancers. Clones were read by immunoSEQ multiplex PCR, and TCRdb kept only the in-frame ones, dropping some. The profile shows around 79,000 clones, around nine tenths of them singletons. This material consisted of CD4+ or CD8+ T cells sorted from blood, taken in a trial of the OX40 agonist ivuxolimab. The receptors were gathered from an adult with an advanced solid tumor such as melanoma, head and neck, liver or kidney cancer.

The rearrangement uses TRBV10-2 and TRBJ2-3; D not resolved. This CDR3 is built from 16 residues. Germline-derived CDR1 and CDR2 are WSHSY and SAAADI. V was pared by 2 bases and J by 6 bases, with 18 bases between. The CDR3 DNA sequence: TGCGCCAGCAGTGAGACCCCGGGTCGGAGTAAGGATACGCAGTATTTT. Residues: CASSETPGRSKDTQYF.

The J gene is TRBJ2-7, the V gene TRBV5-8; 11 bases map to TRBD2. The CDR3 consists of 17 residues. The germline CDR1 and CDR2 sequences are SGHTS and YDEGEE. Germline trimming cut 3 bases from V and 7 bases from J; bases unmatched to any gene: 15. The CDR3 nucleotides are TGTGCCAGCAGCTCTGGGATGAAACTAGCGGGAGTTAAGGAGCAGTACTTC. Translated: CASSSGMKLAGVKEQYF.

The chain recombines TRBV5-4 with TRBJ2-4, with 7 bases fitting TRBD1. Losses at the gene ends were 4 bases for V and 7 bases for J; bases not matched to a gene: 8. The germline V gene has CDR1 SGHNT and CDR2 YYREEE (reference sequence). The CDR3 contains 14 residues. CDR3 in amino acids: CASSLGQERNIQYF. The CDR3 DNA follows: TGTGCCAGCAGCCTCGGACAGGAGAGGAACATTCAGTACTTC.